These 28 T cell receptor beta chains were all obtained from the same sample, sequenced in a study of identifying expanded T cells in peripheral blood. The repertoire was sequenced with immunoSEQ multiplex PCR; TCRdb's copy has only in-frame clones and lacks some. The table records 130,000 or so clones, over 65% of them present only once. Sample: blood. These receptors came from a person aged 18 to 75 in good health.

The chain employs TRBV2 and TRBJ2-3; TRBD1 matches at 9 bases. CDR1 is SNHLY and CDR2 is FYNNEI in the germline V gene. V lost 5 bases and J lost 3; bases outside the gene matches: 12. The CDR3 contains 17 residues. The CDR3 DNA reads as TGTGCCAGCAGTTCCCCCCGAACAGGGGGCTCTACAGATACGCAGTATTTT. Its translation is CASSSPRTGGSTDTQYF.

This chain links TRBV6-5 with TRBJ1-3; D remains ambiguous. Between the trimmed V and J ends, which lost 8 bases and 1 base, there was a span of 3 bases. The length of the CDR3 is 11 residues. CDR1 MNHEY and CDR2 SVGAGI come from the germline V gene. CDR3 DNA sequence: TGTGCCAGCGGGTCTGGAAACACCATATATTTT. As protein: CASGSGNTIYF.

CDR3 in DNA: TGTGCCTGCCGGACCGGGACAGACCCAGACACTGAAGCTTTCTTT. This translates into CACRTGTDPDTEAFF. The chain has TRBV30 and TRBJ1-1; 7 bases agree with TRBD1. The CDR3 is made up of 15 amino acids. From germline, CDR1 is GTSNPN and CDR2 SVGIG (reference sequence). The V segment lost 6 bases and the J segment 3 bases; nucleotides outside the gene matches: 13.

The chain employs TRBV2 and TRBJ2-4, with D possibly being TRBD1 or TRBD2 (5 bases each). This CDR3 comprises 15 residues. V lost 8 bases to trimming and J lost 2 bases, with 16 bases between them. The V gene's germline CDR1 is SNHLY and CDR2 FYNNEI. CDR3 region: CASVRDPGTKNIQYF. CDR3 DNA: TGTGCCAGCGTACGGGACCCTGGGACCAAAAACATTCAGTACTTC.

This chain connects TRBV9 to TRBJ1-3; unclear D gene. The germline V and J ends were trimmed by 3 bases and 0 bases, with 19 bases remaining between them. In germline, CDR1 is SGDLS, CDR2 YYNGEE. The CDR3 is 18 residues long. CDR3 sequence: CASSAFRTQVSSGNTIYF. The CDR3 region has the DNA TGTGCCAGCAGCGCCTTCCGTACCCAGGTTAGCTCTGGAAACACCATATATTTT.

This chain connects TRBV2 to TRBJ1-2; TRBD1 agrees at 8 bases. The J segment lost 2 bases and the V segment lost 5 bases, leaving 1 base of the junction unmatched. Germline loops: CDR1 SNHLY, CDR2 FYNNEI. The CDR3 has 13 residues. The CDR3 loop reads CASSRQGNYGYTF. CDR3 bases: TGTGCCAGCAGTCGACAGGGGAACTATGGCTACACCTTC.

V gene TRBV2 combines with J gene TRBJ1-2; D gene unclear. There are 12 residues in the CDR3. Deletions cut 8 bases from V and 8 bases from J, with 15 bases between. Per the germline V gene, CDR1 is SNHLY and CDR2 is FYNNEI. The CDR3: CASGQSVRGYTF. For the CDR3, the DNA is TGTGCCAGCGGCCAGTCGGTGAGGGGCTACACCTTC.

Comments on this clone: The sample has other DNA sequences that encode this CDR3 too. V gene TRBV2 combines with J gene TRBJ1-1; TRBD1 matches 8 bases. Germline assignment: CDR1 SNHLY and CDR2 FYNNEI. The J segment lost 6 bases and the V segment lost 8 bases, leaving 14 bases of the junction unmatched. This CDR3 is 15 amino acids long. DNA of the CDR3: TGTGCCAGCCGTCCAGACAGGGGAGGGTCGGCTGAAGCTTTCTTT. Translating gives CASRPDRGGSAEAFF.

This clone came up once. This chain joins TRBV19 and TRBJ2-7; D is perhaps TRBD1 (5 bases). Germline assignment: CDR1 LNHDA and CDR2 SQIVND (reference sequence). This CDR3 spans 16 amino acids. V lost 4 bases, J lost 0 bases, and 16 bases lay in between. The CDR3 region is CASSTLTGLFSYEQYF. The CDR3 bases are TGTGCCAGTAGTACCCTCACAGGCCTCTTCTCCTACGAGCAGTACTTC. Together with reference TRBV19 and TRBJ2-7, the CDR3 gives the full variable domain: DGGITQSPKYLFRKEGQNVTLSCEQNLNHDAMYWYRQDPGQGLRLIYYSQIVNDFQKGDIAEGYSVSREKKESFPLTVTSAQKNPTAFYLCASSTLTGLFSYEQYFGPGTRLTVT.

The rearrangement links TRBV4-1 to TRBJ2-2; D gene unclear. The V gene lost 4 bases and the J gene lost 5 bases, with 11 bases spanning the gap. This CDR3 spans 14 amino acids. Germline V lookup: CDR1 MGHRA, CDR2 YSYEKL. CDR3 amino acids: CASSPPKGTGELFF. CDR3 DNA: TGCGCCAGCAGCCCGCCAAAAGGAACCGGGGAGCTGTTTTTT.

The chain recombines TRBV7-3 with TRBJ2-3; D is unresolved. Germline V gene data show CDR1 as SGHTA and CDR2 as FQGTGA. Trimming pared 4 bases from V and 1 base from J, leaving 12 bases between. The CDR3 sequence is 15 residues long. This CDR3 is CASSSGTAGTDTQYF. CDR3 sequence (DNA): TGTGCCAGCAGCTCGGGCACGGCTGGCACAGATACGCAGTATTTT.

The CDR3 region has the DNA TGTGCCTGGAGTGTACGGGGGGTTCAGCCCCAGCATTTT. Translation: CAWSVRGVQPQHF. The V and J genes are TRBV30 and TRBJ1-5; perhaps TRBD1 as D (5 bases). Trimming removed 0 bases at V and 6 bases at J, with 9 bases between. CDR3 length equals 13 residues. The germline V gene encodes CDR1 GTSNPN and CDR2 SVGIG (reference sequence).

Only a few counts were recorded for this clone. CDR3 residues: CASSDVPGGMDGYTF. The CDR3 coding sequence is TGCGCCAGCAGTGACGTCCCGGGGGGCATGGATGGCTACACCTTC. V usage is TRBV5-1 and J usage is TRBJ1-2, with a possible D match to TRBD1 (6 bases). The CDR3 is 15 amino acids. Trimming took 5 bases from V and 6 from J, leaving 20 bases between them. Germline assignment: CDR1 SGHRS and CDR2 YFSETQ.

This chain links TRBV7-9 with TRBJ1-4, with D possibly TRBD1 on 5 matching bases. This CDR3 comprises 15 residues. CDR1 is SEHNR and CDR2 is FQNEAQ in the germline V gene (reference sequence). Trimming removed 2 bases at V and 5 bases at J, with 12 bases between. The CDR3, as DNA: TGTGCCAGCAGCTTATCGGTGGGGGGGAATGAAAAACTGTTTTTT. The encoded protein is CASSLSVGGNEKLFF.

CDR3 sequence: CASSFSGGITEAFF. CDR3 DNA: TGTGCCAGCAGCTTCTCGGGGGGAATCACTGAAGCTTTCTTT. The chain joins TRBV7-2 to TRBJ1-1, with D maybe TRBD1 (5 bases). The CDR3 contains 14 residues. CDR1 is SGHTA and CDR2 is FQGNSA in the germline V gene. Trimming pared 3 bases from V and 4 bases from J, leaving 12 bases between.

The chain recombines TRBV6-5 with TRBJ2-7, with TRBD1 matching 9 bases. V trimming: 0 bases; J trimming: 9 bases; junction bases outside the gene matches: 12. This CDR3 has 16 residues. Germline V gene sequence: CDR1 MNHEY, CDR2 SVGAGI. The DNA for the CDR3 is TGTGCCAGCAGTTACTCCGGACAGGGGAAGGGTAGTGGGCAGTACTTC. It translates to CASSYSGQGKGSGQYF.

The table lists this clone with many counts. The gene calls are TRBV5-1 and TRBJ1-2; no clear D gene. Germline CDR1 and CDR2: SGHRS and YFSETQ. V was clipped by 5 bases and J by 3 bases, with 11 bases between them. The CDR3 contains 13 residues. DNA of the CDR3: TGCGCCAGCAGGGACGCGTGGGACTATGGCTACACCTTC. Translating it yields CASRDAWDYGYTF.

The J gene is TRBJ2-2, the V gene TRBV4-3; 10 bases map to TRBD1. V dropped 1 base and J dropped 4; count of bases not matched to a gene: 6. The CDR3 length is 17 residues. From germline, CDR1 is LGHNA and CDR2 YSLEER. CDR3 sequence: CASSQGTGTGVTGELFF. CDR3 nucleotides: TGCGCCAGCAGCCAAGGAACCGGGACAGGGGTCACCGGGGAGCTGTTTTTT.

The chain carries TRBV25-1 and TRBJ2-7; D is unclear. Looked up from germline, CDR1 is MGHDK and CDR2 is SYGVNS. The V end lost 5 bases, the J end lost 6 bases, and 8 bases lay between the germline ends. The CDR3 is 11 amino acids. CDR3 residues: CASSIFGEQYF. The CDR3 DNA follows: TGTGCCAGCAGTATTTTTGGCGAGCAGTACTTC.

This rearrangement joins TRBV19 to TRBJ2-2; D unresolved. Germline V gene sequence: CDR1 LNHDA, CDR2 SQIVND (reference sequence). With 5 bases removed from V and 5 bases from J, the gap between germline ends came to 12 bases. The CDR3 is made up of 14 amino acids. CDR3 protein: CASSLRTRTGELFF. The CDR3 DNA sequence: TGTGCCAGTAGTCTGAGGACCCGTACCGGGGAGCTGTTTTTT.

This chain joins TRBV7-2 and TRBJ2-2; 9 positions match TRBD1. Unmatched junction bases numbered 10, after V lost 2 bases and J lost 6 bases. Germline V gives CDR1 SGHTA, CDR2 FQGNSA. The CDR3 loop spans 17 amino acids. CDR3 sequence reads: CASSLSAGTGLAGELFF. As DNA, the CDR3 is TGTGCCAGCAGCTTAAGTGCCGGGACAGGGTTGGCCGGGGAGCTGTTTTTT.

The chain has TRBV11-2 and TRBJ2-7; D not resolved. Germline CDR1 is SGHAT and CDR2 is FQNNGV. Deletions cut 1 base from V and 7 bases from J, with 17 bases between. The CDR3 contains 15 residues. CDR3 region: CASSLAGSLFGEQYF. The CDR3 DNA reads as TGTGCCAGCAGCTTAGCGGGCAGCTTATTCGGGGAGCAGTACTTC.

The CDR3 DNA reads TGCGCCAGCAGTGAGCTAGCGGGCCCATACGAGCAGTACTTC. Its translation: CASSELAGPYEQYF. The chain combines TRBV10-1 with TRBJ2-7; 8 nucleotides agree with TRBD2. The germline gives CDR1 WNHNN, CDR2 SYGVQD (reference sequence). The J segment lost 4 bases and the V segment lost 2 bases, leaving 4 bases of the junction unmatched. The CDR3 totals 14 residues.

The chain couples TRBV4-1 to TRBJ2-7; 7 bases are shared with TRBD2. The J segment lost 3 bases and the V segment lost 4 bases, leaving 3 bases of the junction unmatched. This CDR3 contains 13 residues. The V gene's germline CDR1 is MGHRA and CDR2 YSYEKL. The DNA for the CDR3 is TGCGCCAGCAGCCCGTGGGGGGGCTACGAGCAGTACTTC. Residues: CASSPWGGYEQYF.

The chain links TRBV2 to TRBJ1-2; D is ambiguous. The CDR3 loop spans 11 amino acids. The V end was cut by 3 bases, the J end by 6 bases, with 5 bases between. Germline CDR1 and CDR2: SNHLY and FYNNEI. In DNA form, the CDR3 reads TGTGCCAGCAGTGATTGGGATGGCTACACCTTC. Translating gives CASSDWDGYTF.

This clone was detected only once. V is TRBV6-6 and J is TRBJ2-1, with D tentatively TRBD1 (6 bases). Per the germline V gene, CDR1 is MNHNY and CDR2 is SVGAGI (reference sequence). V lost 11 bases and J 9 bases, leaving 17 bases between the germline ends. The CDR3 sequence is 12 residues long. The CDR3 DNA reads TGTGCCGGCAAGACAGGATGGGGTGAGCAGTTCTTC. As protein: CAGKTGWGEQFF.

This clone was counted between two and nine times. The CDR3 bases are TGTGCCTGTTCCAATGAGCAGTTCTTC. Amino acid sequence: CACSNEQFF. This rearrangement joins TRBV7-9 to TRBJ2-1; D remains ambiguous. CDR1 and CDR2 (germline): SEHNR, FQNEAQ (reference sequence). CDR3 size: 9 residues. Between the trimmed V and J ends, which lost 11 bases and 6 bases, there was a span of 5 bases.

CDR3 sequence: CASSRGSGTEAFF. The CDR3 DNA is TGCGCCAGCAGCCGCGGATCGGGTACTGAAGCTTTCTTT. The chain combines TRBV4-3 with TRBJ1-1; D ambiguous. This CDR3 region has 13 residues. V lost 4 bases, J lost 5 bases, and 11 bases lay in between. CDR1 is LGHNA, CDR2 YSLEER, per germline.